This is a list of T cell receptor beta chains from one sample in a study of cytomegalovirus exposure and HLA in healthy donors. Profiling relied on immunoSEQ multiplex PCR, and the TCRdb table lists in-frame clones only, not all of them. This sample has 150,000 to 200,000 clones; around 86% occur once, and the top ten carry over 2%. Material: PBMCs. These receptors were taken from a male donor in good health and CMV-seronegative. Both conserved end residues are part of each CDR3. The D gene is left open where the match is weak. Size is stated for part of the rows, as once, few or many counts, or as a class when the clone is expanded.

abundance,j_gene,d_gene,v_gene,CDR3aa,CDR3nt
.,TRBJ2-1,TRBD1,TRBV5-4,CASSVDRNNEQFF,TGTGCCAGCAGCGTGGACAGGAACAATGAGCAGTTCTTC
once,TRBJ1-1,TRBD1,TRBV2,CASSESRTGGRAEAFF,TGTGCCAGCAGTGAAAGCCGGACAGGGGGCAGGGCTGAAGCTTTCTTT
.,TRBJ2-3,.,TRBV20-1,CSATGYDTQYF,TGCAGTGCTACAGGGTATGATACGCAGTATTTT
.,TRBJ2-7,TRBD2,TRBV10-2,CASSVPGGNYEQYF,TGCGCCAGCAGTGTACCGGGGGGTAATTACGAGCAGTACTTC
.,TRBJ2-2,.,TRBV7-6,CASSLGDSNTGELFF,TGTGCCAGCAGCTTAGGTGACAGTAACACCGGGGAGCTGTTTTTT
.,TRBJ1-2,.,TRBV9,CASSIQGYGYTF,TGTGCCAGCAGCATACAGGGCTATGGCTACACCTTC
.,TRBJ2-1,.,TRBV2,CASSEEGSGIF,TGTGCCAGCAGTGAGGAGGGCAGTGGGATCTTC
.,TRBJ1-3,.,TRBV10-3,CASLREAGNTIYF,TGTGCCAGCCTTAGGGAGGCTGGAAACACCATATATTTT
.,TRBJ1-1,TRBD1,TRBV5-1,CASSFTGQGDTEAFF,TGCGCCAGCAGCTTCACGGGACAGGGAGACACTGAAGCTTTCTTT
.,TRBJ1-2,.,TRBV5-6,CASSLATSLNGYTF,TGTGCCAGCAGCTTGGCGACAAGCCTCAATGGCTACACCTTC
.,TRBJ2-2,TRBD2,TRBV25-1,CASINSGGALAGELFF,TGTGCCAGCATTAATAGCGGGGGGGCATTAGCCGGGGAGCTGTTTTTT
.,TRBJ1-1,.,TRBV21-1,CASSKVSGGGSGVENTEAFF,TGTGCCAGCAGCAAAGTGTCTGGAGGTGGCAGTGGGGTGGAGAACACTGAAGCTTTCTTT
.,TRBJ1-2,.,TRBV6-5,CASSSRRWGRGGYTF,TGTGCCAGCAGTTCACGGCGGTGGGGTAGGGGTGGCTACACCTTC
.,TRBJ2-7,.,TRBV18,CASSPPSPAYEQYF,TGTGCCAGCTCACCACCGTCTCCAGCCTACGAGCAGTACTTC
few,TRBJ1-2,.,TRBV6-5,CASSYSSRADGYTF,TGTGCCAGCAGTTACTCTAGCAGGGCGGATGGCTACACCTTC
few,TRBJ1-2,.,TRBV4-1,CASSQEQRGYGYTF,TGCGCCAGCAGCCAAGAACAGAGAGGGTATGGCTACACCTTC
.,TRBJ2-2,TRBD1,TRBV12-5,CASGPRQGSVTGELFF,TGTGCTAGTGGTCCACGACAGGGATCGGTCACCGGGGAGCTGTTTTTT
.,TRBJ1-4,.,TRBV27,CASSLQVATNEKLFF,TGTGCCAGCAGTTTACAGGTTGCAACTAATGAAAAACTGTTTTTT
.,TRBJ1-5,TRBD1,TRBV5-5,CASSSGGLNQPQHF,TGTGCCAGCAGTTCAGGGGGCCTCAATCAGCCCCAGCATTTT
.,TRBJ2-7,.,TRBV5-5,CASSLDSWVYEQYF,TGTGCCAGCAGCTTGGACAGTTGGGTCTACGAGCAGTACTTC
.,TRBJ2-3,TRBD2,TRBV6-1,CASIYGGASDTQYF,TGTGCCAGCATATACGGGGGGGCGTCAGATACGCAGTATTTT
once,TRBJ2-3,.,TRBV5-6,CASTRVGSSTDTQYF,TGTGCCAGCACCCGGGTAGGCAGTAGCACAGATACGCAGTATTTT
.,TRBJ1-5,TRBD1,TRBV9,CASSDRGNQPQHF,TGTGCCAGCAGCGACAGGGGAAATCAGCCCCAGCATTTT
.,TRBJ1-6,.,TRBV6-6,CASSYDGGRGSTPLHF,TGTGCCAGCAGTTATGACGGTGGCAGGGGTTCGACACCCCTCCACTTT
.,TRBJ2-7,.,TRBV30,CAWQGDRQGEQYF,TGTGCCTGGCAAGGGGATCGACAAGGGGAGCAGTACTTC
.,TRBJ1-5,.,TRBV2,CASSVDITNQPQHF,TGTGCCAGCAGCGTAGACATCACCAATCAGCCCCAGCATTTT
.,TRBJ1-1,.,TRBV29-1,CSAFSLGTEAFF,TGCAGCGCTTTTTCTCTCGGCACTGAAGCTTTCTTT
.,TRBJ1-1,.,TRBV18,CASSLKRVFDTEAFF,TGTGCCAGCTCACTTAAGCGGGTGTTTGACACTGAAGCTTTCTTT
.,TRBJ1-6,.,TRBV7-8,CASSPPARDPPLHF,TGTGCCAGCAGTCCGCCGGCACGGGATCCACCCCTCCACTTT
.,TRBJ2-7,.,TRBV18,CASSAQERGYEQYF,TGTGCCAGCTCAGCACAGGAGCGTGGCTACGAGCAGTACTTC
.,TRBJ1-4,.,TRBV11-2,CASSLRSSREKLFF,TGTGCCAGCAGCCTACGGTCATCACGGGAAAAACTGTTTTTT
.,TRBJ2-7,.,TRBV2,CASREALVGAHEQYF,TGTGCCAGCAGAGAGGCCCTTGTGGGGGCTCACGAGCAGTACTTC
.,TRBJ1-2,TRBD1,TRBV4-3,CASSLQQGNYGYTF,TGCGCCAGCAGTCTTCAACAGGGGAACTATGGCTACACCTTC
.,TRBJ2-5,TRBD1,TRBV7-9,CASSPRGQGAAETQYF,TGTGCCAGCAGCCCGCGGGGCCAGGGGGCCGCAGAGACCCAGTACTTC
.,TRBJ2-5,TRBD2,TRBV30,CAWGGGTSGGQETQYF,TGTGCCTGGGGCGGGGGGACTAGCGGGGGGCAAGAGACCCAGTACTTC
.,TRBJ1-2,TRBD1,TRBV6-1,CASRPTGGYGYTF,TGTGCCAGCAGACCCACAGGGGGCTATGGCTACACCTTC
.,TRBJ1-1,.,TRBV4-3,CASSQEDRDTKPAFF,TGCGCCAGCAGCCAAGAAGATCGGGACACGAAGCCGGCTTTCTTT
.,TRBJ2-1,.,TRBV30,CAWRRRGSYNEQFF,TGTGCCTGGCGGCGGAGGGGATCATATAATGAGCAGTTCTTC
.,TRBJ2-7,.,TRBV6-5,CASSIGGGEQYF,TGTGCCAGCAGCATAGGTGGCGGCGAGCAGTACTTC
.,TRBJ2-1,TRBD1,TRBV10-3,CAIREVQGAGNEQFF,TGTGCCATCAGGGAAGTACAGGGGGCAGGCAATGAGCAGTTCTTC
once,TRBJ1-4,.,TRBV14,CASSQFGGGEKLFF,TGTGCCAGCAGCCAATTTGGGGGAGGTGAAAAACTGTTTTTT
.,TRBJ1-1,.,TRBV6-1,CASSPGGAHTEAFF,TGTGCCAGCAGCCCGGGGGGGGCGCATACTGAAGCTTTCTTT
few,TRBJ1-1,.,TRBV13,CASSFSRDTEAFF,TGTGCCAGCAGCTTTAGTCGGGACACTGAAGCTTTCTTT
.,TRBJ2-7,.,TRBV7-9,CASSLLGEDYEQYF,TGTGCCAGCAGCTTATTAGGTGAGGACTACGAGCAGTACTTC
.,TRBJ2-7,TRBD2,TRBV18,CASSPSWGGNSYEQYF,TGTGCCAGCTCACCATCATGGGGGGGAAACTCCTACGAGCAGTACTTC
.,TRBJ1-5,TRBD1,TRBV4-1,CASSQTGTGAINQPQHF,TGCGCCAGCAGCCAAACCGGGACAGGGGCCATCAATCAGCCCCAGCATTTT
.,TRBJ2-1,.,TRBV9,CASSVVQGSGEQFF,TGTGCCAGCAGCGTAGTTCAGGGTTCAGGTGAGCAGTTCTTC
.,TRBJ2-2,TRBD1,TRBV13,CASSADRVGELFF,TGTGCCAGCAGCGCCGACAGGGTCGGGGAGCTGTTTTTT
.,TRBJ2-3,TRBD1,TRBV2,CASNDRGPLDTQYF,TGTGCCAGCAATGACAGGGGCCCGCTTGATACGCAGTATTTT
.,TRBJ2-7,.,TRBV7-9,CASSSPTDSYEQYF,TGTGCCAGCAGCTCGCCGACAGATTCCTACGAGCAGTACTTC
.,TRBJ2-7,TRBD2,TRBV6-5,CASSYSLSGGGYEQYF,TGTGCCAGCAGTTACTCACTGTCCGGGGGGGGGTACGAGCAGTACTTC